This T cell receptor beta chain was recorded in a study of shared T cell receptors in the human thymus. Clones were sequenced by immunoSEQ multiplex PCR, and TCRdb holds only the in-frame ones, with some missing. The sample includes under 450,000 clones, 95% seen only once; the top ten take approximately 0.018%. Germline V CDR1 and CDR2: SGHRS, YFSETQ. The CDR3 runs 13 residues. This clone was observed once. The junction differs from germline at one of its ends, possibly a read error. The V gene is TRBV5-1, the J gene TRBJ2-2, with a weak D call TRBD1 (5 bases). The origin of this receptor is a human donor. Sequencing input: thymocytes. The CDR3 sequence: CTSSLGLSGELFF. The CDR3 DNA reads as TGCACCAGCAGCTTGGGGCTTTCCGGGGAGCTGTTTTTT. Looking up the rest from reference TRBV5-1 and TRBJ2-2 gives the full variable domain: KAGVTQTPRYLIKTRGQQVTLSCSPISGHRSVSWYQQTPGQGLQFLFEYFSETQRNKGNFPGRFSGRQFSNSRSEMNVSTLELGDSALYLCTSSLGLSGELFFGEGSRLTVL.